The rows below give T cell receptor beta chains drawn from one sample of a study of control samples from healthy donors and cancer patients. The repertoire was sequenced with immunoSEQ multiplex PCR; TCRdb's copy has only in-frame clones and lacks some. The sample holds about 72,000 clones; almost 95% are singletons and the top ten take 5.8%. The sample consisted of blood. The receptors were sampled from a woman aged 55-70 years in good health. Both conserved end residues are part of each CDR3. D genes are given only for firm matches. A clone size is listed for some rows: how often the clone was seen (once, few, many), or a class if it is expanded.

cdr3_aa cdr3_nt clone_size j_call v_call d_call
CASSPRGDNQPQHF TGTGCCAGCTCACCTAGGGGTGACAATCAGCCCCAGCATTTT - TRBJ1-5 TRBV18 -
CASSQLRLLGTQYF TGCGCCAGCAGCCAGTTGCGGCTTCTGGGGACCCAGTACTTC - TRBJ2-5 TRBV4-1 -
CASRTGEADTQYF TGTGCCAGTAGGACAGGGGAAGCAGATACGCAGTATTTT - TRBJ2-3 TRBV18 TRBD1
CASSLSLDGTSGTNEQFF TGTGCCAGCAGTCTAAGCCTGGACGGGACTAGCGGGACCAATGAGCAGTTCTTC - TRBJ2-1 TRBV2 TRBD2
CASSLARGIGNTIYF TGTGCCAGCAGCTTAGCTCGGGGGATAGGAAACACCATATATTTT - TRBJ1-3 TRBV7-6 -
CASSSADGRFTDTQYF TGTGCCAGCAGTTCGGCTGACGGGAGGTTCACAGATACGCAGTATTTT - TRBJ2-3 TRBV28 TRBD2
CASSYGTASEAFF TGTGCCAGCAGCTATGGGACGGCATCTGAAGCTTTCTTT - TRBJ1-1 TRBV7-8 -
CASSINRARSTEAFF TGTGCCAGTAGTATAAACCGGGCTCGGAGCACTGAAGCTTTCTTT once TRBJ1-1 TRBV19 -
CASSSGTENTEAFF TGTGCCAGCAGCTCGGGGACAGAGAACACTGAAGCTTTCTTT - TRBJ1-1 TRBV7-3 TRBD1
CASSWDRRSGYTF TGTGCCAGCAGTTGGGACAGGCGGTCTGGCTACACCTTC - TRBJ1-2 TRBV5-4 TRBD1
CASSLIVTYGYTF TGTGCCAGCAGCTTAATTGTGACCTATGGCTACACCTTC - TRBJ1-2 TRBV5-6 -
CASSRDPANYGYTF TGTGCCAGCAGTAGGGACCCAGCTAACTATGGCTACACCTTC - TRBJ1-2 TRBV28 -
CASSSTTGGGYGYTF TGTGCCAGCAGTTCTACCACAGGGGGCGGCTATGGCTACACCTTC once TRBJ1-2 TRBV28 TRBD1
CASSHKIDRAGEQYF TGCGCCAGCAGCCACAAGATAGACAGGGCAGGAGAGCAGTACTTC - TRBJ2-7 TRBV4-1 TRBD1
CASSADRGNQPQHF TGTGCCAGCAGCGCCGACAGGGGAAACCAGCCCCAGCATTTT - TRBJ1-5 TRBV5-4 TRBD1
CSASGRVFSYEQYF TGCAGTGCTAGTGGGCGGGTTTTCTCCTACGAGCAGTACTTC - TRBJ2-7 TRBV20-1 -
CASTLGGRSTDTQYF TGTGCCAGCACATTGGGGGGACGGAGCACAGATACGCAGTATTTT - TRBJ2-3 TRBV28 -
CSASEGAQVGELFF TGCAGTGCTAGTGAGGGGGCGCAGGTCGGGGAGCTGTTTTTT - TRBJ2-2 TRBV20-1 TRBD1
CASTELEGMETQYF TGTGCCAGCACCGAATTAGAGGGGATGGAGACCCAGTACTTC - TRBJ2-5 TRBV28 -
CASARGTSGSSYNEQFF TGTGCCAGCGCCCGGGGGACTAGCGGTAGCTCCTACAATGAGCAGTTCTTC - TRBJ2-1 TRBV27 TRBD2
CASSLLGGYEQYF TGTGCCAGCAGCTTACTGGGGGGTTACGAGCAGTACTTC - TRBJ2-7 TRBV7-2 -
CASSLDGLSLAYEQYF TGTGCCAGCAGCTTAGATGGACTATCCCTCGCCTACGAGCAGTACTTC - TRBJ2-7 TRBV11-2 -
CASSIRQGGSNQPQHF TGTGCCAGTAGTATTAGACAGGGCGGGAGCAATCAGCCCCAGCATTTT - TRBJ1-5 TRBV19 TRBD1
CASSRTGLAGLSSYEQYF TGTGCCAGTAGTAGAACGGGGCTAGCGGGCCTGAGCTCCTACGAGCAGTACTTC - TRBJ2-7 TRBV19 TRBD2
CASSPGQGRYEQYF TGTGCCAGCAGCCCAGGACAGGGGAGGTACGAGCAGTACTTC few TRBJ2-7 TRBV6-5 TRBD1
CASSLQGLYGYTF TGTGCCAGTAGCTTACAGGGGCTATATGGCTACACCTTC - TRBJ1-2 TRBV19 TRBD1
CASSQIHGGFEAFF TGCGCCAGCAGCCAAATACACGGGGGATTTGAAGCTTTCTTT - TRBJ1-1 TRBV4-3 -
CASSRSAGTGGYEQYF TGTGCCAGCAGCCGATCCGCGGGGACGGGAGGCTACGAGCAGTACTTC - TRBJ2-7 TRBV11-2 TRBD2
CASSLAVALGNEQYF TGTGCCAGCAGCTTAGCGGTGGCCTTGGGGAACGAGCAGTACTTC - TRBJ2-7 TRBV7-8 -
CASSLRRVDTGELFF TGTGCCAGCAGCTTAAGACGGGTGGACACCGGGGAGCTGTTTTTT - TRBJ2-2 TRBV7-2 -
CASSQGQLNTGELFF TGTGCCAGCAGCCAAGGCCAGTTGAACACCGGGGAGCTGTTTTTT - TRBJ2-2 TRBV4-2 -
CASSIAGPTFRTDTQYF TGTGCCAGTAGTATAGCAGGTCCTACGTTCCGCACAGATACGCAGTATTTT - TRBJ2-3 TRBV19 -
CASSIAGANTGELFF TGTGCCAGCAGCATTGCGGGGGCGAACACCGGGGAGCTGTTTTTT - TRBJ2-2 TRBV28 TRBD2
CAWTPGLAPSYEQYF TGTGCCTGGACCCCGGGACTAGCACCCTCCTACGAGCAGTACTTC - TRBJ2-7 TRBV30 TRBD2
CASSSAGVTIYF TGTGCCAGCAGCTCGGCTGGGGTCACCATATATTTT - TRBJ1-3 TRBV28 -
CASSLRRDSTF TGTGCCAGCAGTTTAAGGCGTGACAGTACCTTC - TRBJ1-2 TRBV28 -
CATSDQAGGRDTQYF TGTGCCACCAGTGATCAGGCGGGAGGAAGAGATACGCAGTATTTT - TRBJ2-3 TRBV24-1 TRBD2
CASSPRTGGRNTIYF TGTGCCAGCAGTCCTAGGACAGGGGGAAGAAACACCATATATTTT - TRBJ1-3 TRBV28 TRBD1
CASSESGVSYNEQFF TGCGCCAGCAGTGAGTCTGGAGTCTCCTACAATGAGCAGTTCTTC - TRBJ2-1 TRBV10-1 -
CASTRTGVTDTQYF TGTGCCAGCACAAGAACAGGGGTCACAGATACGCAGTATTTT - TRBJ2-3 TRBV18 TRBD1
CASKRTSGYNEQFF TGCGCCAGCAAACGGACTAGCGGATACAATGAGCAGTTCTTC - TRBJ2-1 TRBV5-1 TRBD2
CASSLDRGGTEAFF TGTGCCAGCAGCCTCGACAGGGGGGGGACTGAAGCTTTCTTT - TRBJ1-1 TRBV28 TRBD1
CASSVQGLGSPLHF TGTGCCAGCAGTGTACAGGGCCTGGGTTCACCCCTCCACTTT - TRBJ1-6 TRBV25-1 -
CASTLNLRGRVYGYTF TGTGCCAGCACTCTAAATCTCAGGGGGCGGGTTTATGGCTACACCTTC - TRBJ1-2 TRBV28 TRBD1
CSASEDSWAPYEQYF TGCAGTGCTAGTGAGGATTCCTGGGCCCCCTACGAGCAGTACTTC - TRBJ2-7 TRBV20-1 -
CSVAGKTGTGSTDTQYF TGCAGCGTTGCTGGGAAAACCGGGACAGGGAGCACAGATACGCAGTATTTT - TRBJ2-3 TRBV29-1 TRBD1
CSAGEQYF TGCAGTGCGGGGGAGCAGTACTTC - TRBJ2-7 TRBV20-1 -